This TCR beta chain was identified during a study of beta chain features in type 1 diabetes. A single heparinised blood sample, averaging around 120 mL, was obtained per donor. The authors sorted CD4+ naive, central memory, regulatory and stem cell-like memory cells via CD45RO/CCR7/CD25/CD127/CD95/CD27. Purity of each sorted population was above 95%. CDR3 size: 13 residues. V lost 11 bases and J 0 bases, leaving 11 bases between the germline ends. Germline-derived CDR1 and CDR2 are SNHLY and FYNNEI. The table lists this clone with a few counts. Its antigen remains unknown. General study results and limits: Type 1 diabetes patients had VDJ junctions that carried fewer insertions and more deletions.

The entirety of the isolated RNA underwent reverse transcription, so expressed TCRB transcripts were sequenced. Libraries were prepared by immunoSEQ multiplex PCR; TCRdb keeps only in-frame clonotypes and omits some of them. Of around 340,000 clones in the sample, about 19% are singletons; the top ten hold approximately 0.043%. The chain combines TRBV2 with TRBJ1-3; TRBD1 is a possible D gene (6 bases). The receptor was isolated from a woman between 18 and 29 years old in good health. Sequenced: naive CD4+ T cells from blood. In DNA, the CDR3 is TGTGCCGTACAGGGCTCCTCTGGAAACACCATATATTTT. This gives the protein CAVQGSSGNTIYF.